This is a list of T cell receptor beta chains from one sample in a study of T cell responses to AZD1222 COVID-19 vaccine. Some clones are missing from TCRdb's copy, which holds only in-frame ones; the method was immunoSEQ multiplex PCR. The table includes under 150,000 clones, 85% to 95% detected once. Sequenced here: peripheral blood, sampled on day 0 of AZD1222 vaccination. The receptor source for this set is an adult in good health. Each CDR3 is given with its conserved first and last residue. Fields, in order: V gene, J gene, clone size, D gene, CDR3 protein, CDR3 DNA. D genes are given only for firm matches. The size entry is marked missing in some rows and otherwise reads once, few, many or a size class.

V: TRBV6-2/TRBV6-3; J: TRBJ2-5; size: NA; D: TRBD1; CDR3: CASSYEGQGARETQYF; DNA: TGTGCCAGCAGTTACGAAGGACAGGGGGCGAGGGAGACCCAGTACTTC
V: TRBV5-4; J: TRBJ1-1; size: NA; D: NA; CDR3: CASSLRDPTEAFF; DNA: TGTGCCAGCAGCTTAAGGGATCCCACTGAAGCTTTCTTT
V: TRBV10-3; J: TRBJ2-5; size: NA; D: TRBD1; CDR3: CAISESLGRGQETQYF; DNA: TGTGCCATCAGTGAGTCACTGGGCAGGGGGCAAGAGACCCAGTACTTC
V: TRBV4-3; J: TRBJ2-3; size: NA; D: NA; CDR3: CASSPRDISADTQYF; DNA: TGCGCCAGCAGCCCCCGGGACATTTCTGCCGATACGCAGTATTTT
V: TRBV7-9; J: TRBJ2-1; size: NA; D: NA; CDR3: CASSGPDNPLSFF; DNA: TGTGCCAGCAGCGGACCAGATAACCCCCTTAGTTTCTTC
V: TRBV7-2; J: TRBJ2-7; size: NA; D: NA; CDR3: CASSRIRAPASYEQYF; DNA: TGTGCCAGCAGCCGGATCAGGGCCCCCGCTTCCTACGAGCAGTACTTC
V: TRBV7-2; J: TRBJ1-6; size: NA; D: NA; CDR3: CASSLKSRVSSYNSPLHF; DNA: TGTGCCAGCAGCCTCAAATCCAGGGTATCCTCCTATAATTCACCCCTCCACTTT
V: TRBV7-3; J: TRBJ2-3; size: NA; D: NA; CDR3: CASSGGTADTQYF; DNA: TGTGCCAGCAGCGGGGGGACTGCCGATACGCAGTATTTT
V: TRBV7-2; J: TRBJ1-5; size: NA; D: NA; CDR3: CASIMPGADQPQHF; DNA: TGTGCCAGCATCATGCCGGGGGCGGATCAGCCCCAGCATTTT
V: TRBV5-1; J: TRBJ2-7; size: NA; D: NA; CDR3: CASSLGAREYEQYF; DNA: TGCGCCAGCAGCTTGGGCGCCCGGGAATACGAGCAGTACTTC
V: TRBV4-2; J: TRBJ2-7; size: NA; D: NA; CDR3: CASSQGKRSGWTYEQYF; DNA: TGTGCCAGCAGCCAAGGTAAAAGGTCAGGGTGGACATACGAGCAGTACTTC
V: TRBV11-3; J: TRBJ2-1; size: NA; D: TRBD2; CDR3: CASSSQESGSWNEQFF; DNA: TGTGCCAGCAGCTCCCAGGAAAGCGGGAGCTGGAATGAGCAGTTCTTC
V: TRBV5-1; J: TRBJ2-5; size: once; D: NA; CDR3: CASSRGQGGETQYF; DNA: TGCGCCAGCAGCCGGGGGCAGGGCGGGGAGACCCAGTACTTC
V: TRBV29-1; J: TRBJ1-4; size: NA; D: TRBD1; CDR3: CSVEDRGEEKLFF; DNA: TGCAGCGTTGAAGACAGGGGGGAGGAAAAACTGTTTTTT
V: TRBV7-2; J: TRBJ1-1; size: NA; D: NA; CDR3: CASRNSGLSAFF; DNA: TGTGCCAGCAGGAATTCAGGGCTGTCAGCTTTCTTT
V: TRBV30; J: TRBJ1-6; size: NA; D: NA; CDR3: CAADRRNSPLHF; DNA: TGTGCCGCCGACAGGAGAAATTCACCCCTCCACTTT
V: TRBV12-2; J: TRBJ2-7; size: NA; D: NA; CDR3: CASRLRRSGRAPYEQYF; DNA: TGTGCAAGTCGCTTGAGACGCAGCGGGAGGGCCCCCTACGAGCAGTACTTC
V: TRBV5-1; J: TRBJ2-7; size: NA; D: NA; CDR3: CASSLDRRDLDEQYF; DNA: TGCGCCAGCAGCTTGGACCGACGGGATTTGGACGAGCAGTACTTC
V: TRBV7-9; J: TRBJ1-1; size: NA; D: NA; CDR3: CASSLDGRYDTEAFF; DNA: TGTGCCAGCAGCTTAGATGGGAGGTATGACACTGAAGCTTTCTTT
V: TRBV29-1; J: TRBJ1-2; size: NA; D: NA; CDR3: CSASLLLSYGYTF; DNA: TGCAGCGCCTCCCTCTTGTTAAGCTATGGCTACACCTTC